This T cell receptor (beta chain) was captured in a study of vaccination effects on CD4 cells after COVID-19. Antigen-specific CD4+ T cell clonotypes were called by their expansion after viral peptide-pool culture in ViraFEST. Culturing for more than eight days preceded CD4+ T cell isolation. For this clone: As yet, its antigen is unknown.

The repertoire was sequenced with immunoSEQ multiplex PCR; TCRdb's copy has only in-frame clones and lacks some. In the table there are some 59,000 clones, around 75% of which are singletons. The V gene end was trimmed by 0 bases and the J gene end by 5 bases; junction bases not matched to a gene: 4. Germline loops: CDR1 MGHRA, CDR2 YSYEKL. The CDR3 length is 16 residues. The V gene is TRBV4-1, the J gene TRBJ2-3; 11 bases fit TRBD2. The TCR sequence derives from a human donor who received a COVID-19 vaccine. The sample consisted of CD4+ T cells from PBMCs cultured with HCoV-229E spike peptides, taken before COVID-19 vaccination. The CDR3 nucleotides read TGCGCCAGCAGCCAAGAACCTAGCGGGGGGAGAGATACGCAGTATTTT. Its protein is CASSQEPSGGRDTQYF.